The T cell receptor (beta chain) under discussion was sequenced for a study of T cell responses to AZD1222 COVID-19 vaccine. Overall study context: Second-dose intervals of approximately 4 or approximately 12 weeks were pooled. Study-level results: With dominance at 160-218 and 743-854, vaccine-associated CD4 TCRs spanned spike. Every sample of the repertoires postdated the peak T cell response.

CDR1 is ENHRY, CDR2 SYGVKD, per germline. V gave up 0 bases and J gave up 10 bases, with 7 bases separating them. The CDR3 is made up of 12 amino acids. Assay: immunoSEQ multiplex PCR; the TCRdb copy retains only in-frame clones and omits some. The table includes more than 95,000 clones, around 80% detected once. Turning to this clone: What it binds is not known.

This sequence joins TRBV10-3 and TRBJ2-1; tentative D call: TRBD2 (5 bases). The clonotype comes from an adult in good health. Sequenced material: peripheral blood, taken on day 0 of AZD1222 vaccination. CDR3 loop: CAISESPGEQFF. The CDR3 DNA reads as TGTGCCATCAGTGAGTCCCCGGGGGAGCAGTTCTTC.